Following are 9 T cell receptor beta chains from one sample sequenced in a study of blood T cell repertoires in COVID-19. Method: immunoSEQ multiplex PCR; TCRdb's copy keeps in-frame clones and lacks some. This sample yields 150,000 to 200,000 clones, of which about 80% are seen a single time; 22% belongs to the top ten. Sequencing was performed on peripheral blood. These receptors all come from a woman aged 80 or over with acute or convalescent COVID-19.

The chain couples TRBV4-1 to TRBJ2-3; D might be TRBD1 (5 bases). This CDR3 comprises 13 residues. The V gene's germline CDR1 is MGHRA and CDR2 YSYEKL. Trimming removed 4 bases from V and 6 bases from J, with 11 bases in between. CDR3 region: CASSLQWGDTQYF. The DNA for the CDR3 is TGCGCCAGCAGCCTACAGTGGGGCGATACGCAGTATTTT.

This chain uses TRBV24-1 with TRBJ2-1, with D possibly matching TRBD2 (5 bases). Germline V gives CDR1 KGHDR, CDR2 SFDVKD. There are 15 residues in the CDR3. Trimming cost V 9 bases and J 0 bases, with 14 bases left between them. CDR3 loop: CATSDGERSYNEQFF. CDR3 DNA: TGTGCCACCTCAGACGGGGAGCGCTCCTACAATGAGCAGTTCTTC.

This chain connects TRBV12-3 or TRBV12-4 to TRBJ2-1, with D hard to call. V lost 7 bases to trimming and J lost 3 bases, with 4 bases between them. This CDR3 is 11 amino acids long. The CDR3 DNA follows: TGTGCCAGCACCCTCTACAATGAGCAGTTCTTC. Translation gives CASTLYNEQFF.

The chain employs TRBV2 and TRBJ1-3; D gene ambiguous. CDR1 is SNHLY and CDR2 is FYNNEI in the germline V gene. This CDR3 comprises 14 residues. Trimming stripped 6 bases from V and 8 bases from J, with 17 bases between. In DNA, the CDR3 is TGTGCCAGCAGCTACAGAAATTCCGGGGACACCATATATTTT. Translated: CASSYRNSGDTIYF.

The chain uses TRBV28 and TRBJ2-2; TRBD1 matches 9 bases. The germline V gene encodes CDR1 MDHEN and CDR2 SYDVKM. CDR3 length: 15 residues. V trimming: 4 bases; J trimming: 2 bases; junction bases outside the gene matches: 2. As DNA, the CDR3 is TGTGCCAGCAGTTATACAGGGGGCAACACCGGGGAGCTGTTTTTT. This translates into CASSYTGGNTGELFF.

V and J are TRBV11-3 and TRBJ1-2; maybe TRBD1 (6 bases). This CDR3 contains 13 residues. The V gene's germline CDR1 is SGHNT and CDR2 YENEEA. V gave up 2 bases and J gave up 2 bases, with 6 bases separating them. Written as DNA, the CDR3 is TGTGCCAGCAGCTTACAGGGGAACTATGGCTACACCTTC. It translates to CASSLQGNYGYTF.

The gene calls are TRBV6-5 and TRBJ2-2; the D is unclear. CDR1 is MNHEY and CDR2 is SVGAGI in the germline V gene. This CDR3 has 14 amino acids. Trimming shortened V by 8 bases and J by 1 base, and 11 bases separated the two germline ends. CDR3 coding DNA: TGTGCCAGCGGGCTTATGTGGAACACCGGGGAGCTGTTTTTT. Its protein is CASGLMWNTGELFF.

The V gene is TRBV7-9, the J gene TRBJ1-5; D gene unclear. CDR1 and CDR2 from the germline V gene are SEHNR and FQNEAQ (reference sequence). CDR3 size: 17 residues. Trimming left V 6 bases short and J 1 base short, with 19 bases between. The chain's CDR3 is CASRFPPDSPSNQPQHF. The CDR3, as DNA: TGTGCCAGCAGATTCCCCCCGGACTCCCCCAGCAATCAGCCCCAGCATTTT.

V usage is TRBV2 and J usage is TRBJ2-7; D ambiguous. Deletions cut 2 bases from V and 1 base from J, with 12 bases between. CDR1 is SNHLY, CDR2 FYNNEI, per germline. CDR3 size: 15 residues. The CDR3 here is CASSEPRGRSYEQYF. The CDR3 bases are TGTGCCAGCAGTGAACCTCGAGGTCGATCCTACGAGCAGTACTTC.